Listed below are T cell receptor beta chains from one sample, sequenced in a study of blood T cell repertoires in COVID-19. The method was immunoSEQ multiplex PCR; TCRdb's version includes in-frame clones alone and lacks a portion of them. The data show hundreds of thousands of clones, about 88% seen once. Sequenced: peripheral blood. These receptors were taken from a woman between 50 and 59 years old with COVID-19, enrolled during active disease. CDR3s include the opening cysteine and the closing phenylalanine or tryptophan. Each record gives: V gene, D gene, J gene, clone size, CDR3 protein, CDR3 DNA. D genes are given only for firm matches. For some rows the clone size is stated as once, few or many, or as a class when expanded; others skip it.

>TRBV18|NA|TRBJ2-7|NA
CASSPATGFDEQYF
TGTGCCAGCTCACCCGCTACAGGGTTCGACGAGCAGTACTTC
>TRBV2|TRBD1|TRBJ1-2|NA
CASRGQVTNYGYTF
TGTGCCAGCAGGGGACAGGTTACTAACTATGGCTACACCTTC
>TRBV7-3|NA|TRBJ1-1|few
CASSFSRDTEAFF
TGTGCCAGCAGCTTTTCCAGGGACACTGAAGCTTTCTTT
>TRBV27|TRBD1|TRBJ2-2|NA
CASSPPGGGELFF
TGTGCCAGCAGTCCTCCAGGGGGCGGGGAGCTGTTTTTT
>TRBV4-1|TRBD2|TRBJ2-7|NA
CASSHNPLAGGYEQYF
TGCGCCAGCAGCCACAATCCACTAGCGGGGGGTTACGAGCAGTACTTC
>TRBV4-2|TRBD1|TRBJ1-4|NA
CASSQDSHRGSNEKLFF
TGTGCCAGCAGCCAAGATTCCCACAGGGGGTCTAATGAAAAACTGTTTTTT
>TRBV5-1|NA|TRBJ2-3|NA
CASSLRGSWDTQYF
TGCGCCAGCAGCTTGCGGGGATCCTGGGATACGCAGTATTTT
>TRBV2|NA|TRBJ1-1|NA
CASSEFEVGVGTPGAFF
TGTGCCAGCAGTGAATTTGAAGTGGGGGTAGGGACACCCGGTGCTTTCTTT
>TRBV3-1/TRBV3-2|NA|TRBJ1-5|NA
CASSPTDRRQPQHF
TGTGCCAGCAGCCCCACCGACAGGCGGCAGCCCCAGCATTTT
>TRBV4-2|NA|TRBJ2-7|NA
CASSQDQGEQYF
TGTGCCAGCAGCCAAGATCAGGGAGAGCAGTACTTC
>TRBV4-2|TRBD1|TRBJ1-5|few
CASSPLGQGNQPQHF
TGTGCCAGCAGCCCCTTGGGACAGGGAAATCAGCCCCAGCATTTT
>TRBV10-2|NA|TRBJ1-1|NA
CASRLEATEAFF
TGCGCCAGCAGGTTAGAAGCCACTGAAGCTTTCTTT
>TRBV7-9|TRBD1|TRBJ1-5|NA
CASSSQGAIQPQHF
TGTGCCAGCAGCTCACAGGGGGCGATTCAGCCCCAGCATTTT
>TRBV30|NA|TRBJ1-2|NA
CAWSDRDYGYTF
TGTGCCTGGAGTGACAGGGACTATGGCTACACCTTC
>TRBV5-1|NA|TRBJ1-1|NA
CASSQADTEAFF
TGCGCCAGCAGCCAAGCGGACACTGAAGCTTTCTTT
>TRBV19|TRBD1|TRBJ2-7|once
CASSSGTGTYEQYF
TGTGCCAGTAGTTCCGGGACAGGGACCTACGAGCAGTACTTC
>TRBV4-1|TRBD1|TRBJ1-2|NA
CASSQPSGTGGLGGYTF
TGCGCCAGCAGCCAACCTTCCGGGACAGGGGGCTTAGGAGGCTACACCTTC
>TRBV30|NA|TRBJ1-2|NA
CAWSKHSIHYGYTF
TGTGCCTGGAGTAAGCACAGCATACACTATGGCTACACCTTC
>TRBV7-2|NA|TRBJ2-7|NA
CASSSRNAYEQYF
TGTGCCAGCAGCTCTCGTAATGCCTACGAGCAGTACTTC
>TRBV29-1|TRBD1|TRBJ1-1|NA
CSVDGTGIPNTEAFF
TGCAGCGTTGATGGGACAGGGATCCCCAACACTGAAGCTTTCTTT
>TRBV19|NA|TRBJ2-7|NA
CASSTITGTFSYEQYF
TGTGCCAGTAGTACAATAACAGGGACCTTCTCCTACGAGCAGTACTTC
>TRBV5-6|TRBD1|TRBJ1-2|NA
CASSPGTGGAGGYTF
TGTGCCAGCAGCCCTGGGACAGGGGGCGCGGGAGGCTACACCTTC
>TRBV20-1|TRBD1|TRBJ1-2|NA
CSARSGQVDTF
TGCAGTGCTAGATCAGGACAGGTGGACACCTTC
>TRBV7-9|TRBD2|TRBJ2-3|NA
CASSTPILLAGGDTQYF
TGTGCCAGCAGCACTCCTATACTTTTAGCGGGGGGAGATACGCAGTATTTT
>TRBV30|NA|TRBJ1-1|NA
CAWSVREGTEAFF
TGTGCCTGGAGTGTCAGGGAGGGGACTGAAGCTTTCTTT
>TRBV3-1/TRBV3-2|NA|TRBJ2-5|NA
CASSQDQSIQETQYF
TGTGCCAGCAGCCAAGATCAATCCATCCAAGAGACCCAGTACTTC
>TRBV14|NA|TRBJ2-1|NA
CASSQNSGGSYNEQFF
TGTGCCAGCAGCCAGAACAGTGGAGGGTCCTACAATGAGCAGTTCTTC
>TRBV4-1|NA|TRBJ1-1|NA
CASSQERGFGTEAFF
TGCGCCAGCAGCCAAGAGCGGGGGTTTGGCACTGAAGCTTTCTTT
>TRBV6-5|NA|TRBJ1-2|NA
CASSLDGYYGYTF
TGTGCCAGCAGCCTAGACGGTTACTATGGCTACACCTTC
>TRBV4-2|TRBD1|TRBJ1-2|once
CASSQGTGPADYGYTF
TGTGCCAGCAGCCAAGGGACAGGGCCCGCGGACTATGGCTACACCTTC
>TRBV28|TRBD1|TRBJ1-6|NA
CASSLSLGTANSPLHF
TGTGCCAGCAGTTTAAGTCTTGGGACAGCCAATTCACCCCTCCACTTT
>TRBV13|NA|TRBJ1-1|once
CASSSYRDTEAFF
TGTGCCAGCAGCTCCTACAGGGACACTGAAGCTTTCTTT
>TRBV9|NA|TRBJ1-3|NA
CASSVSVVDSGNTIYF
TGTGCCAGCAGCGTGAGCGTGGTAGACTCTGGAAACACCATATATTTT
>TRBV19|TRBD1|TRBJ1-2|NA
CASCPGQGHGYTF
TGTGCCAGTTGCCCGGGACAGGGACATGGCTACACCTTC
>TRBV11-2|NA|TRBJ2-1|NA
CASSSFFGAGNEQFF
TGTGCCAGCAGCTCCTTTTTTGGGGCCGGCAATGAGCAGTTCTTC
>TRBV20-1|NA|TRBJ1-1|once
CSASGDIEAFF
TGCAGTGCTAGCGGGGACATTGAAGCTTTCTTT
>TRBV4-2|TRBD2|TRBJ2-3|NA
CASSKRSGGEDTQYF
TGTGCCAGCAGCAAAAGGAGCGGGGGGGAGGATACGCAGTATTTT
>TRBV6-5|NA|TRBJ1-2|once
CASSNPTASFYGYTF
TGTGCCAGCAGTAACCCGACAGCCTCCTTCTATGGCTACACCTTC
>TRBV11-3|NA|TRBJ2-2|NA
CASSLDRGLPNTGELFF
TGTGCCAGCAGCTTAGATCGAGGGCTACCTAACACCGGGGAGCTGTTTTTT
>TRBV5-1|NA|TRBJ1-1|NA
CASSLEQEAFF
TGCGCCAGCAGCTTGGAACAGGAAGCTTTCTTT
>TRBV9|TRBD2|TRBJ2-1|NA
CASSGASGGMNEQFF
TGTGCCAGCAGCGGAGCTAGCGGGGGTATGAATGAGCAGTTCTTC
>TRBV6-1|NA|TRBJ2-3|NA
CASSEGTSTDTQYF
TGTGCCAGCAGTGAGGGGACTAGCACAGATACGCAGTATTTT
>TRBV6-6|TRBD1|TRBJ1-2|few
CASSLLQGQKNYGYTF
TGTGCCAGCAGCCTCCTCCAGGGACAGAAGAACTATGGCTACACCTTC
>TRBV7-3|TRBD2|TRBJ2-3|NA
CASSLAGVRTDTQYF
TGTGCCAGCAGCTTAGCGGGGGTGAGGACAGATACGCAGTATTTT
>TRBV2|TRBD2|TRBJ2-7|NA
CASSEGAGGWAEQYF
TGTGCCAGCAGTGAAGGAGCGGGGGGTTGGGCCGAGCAGTACTTC
>TRBV6-5|TRBD1|TRBJ1-2|NA
CASSRTGVRDGYTF
TGTGCCAGCAGTCGTACAGGGGTTAGGGATGGCTACACCTTC
>TRBV19|NA|TRBJ1-1|NA
CASSPGGSRGGTEAFF
TGTGCCAGTAGTCCTGGGGGCTCAAGGGGAGGGACTGAAGCTTTCTTT
>TRBV30|NA|TRBJ2-3|NA
CAWSVFQGIFTDTQYF
TGTGCCTGGAGTGTCTTCCAGGGCATATTCACAGATACGCAGTATTTT
>TRBV5-5|NA|TRBJ2-3|NA
CASGIQFGLSTDTQYF
TGTGCCAGCGGAATCCAATTTGGGCTTTCTACAGATACGCAGTATTTT
>TRBV27|NA|TRBJ2-3|NA
CASSLMTGRGADTQYF
TGTGCCAGCAGTTTAATGACGGGCAGGGGGGCAGATACGCAGTATTTT
>TRBV6-6|NA|TRBJ1-1|NA
CASSYSRVRTEAFF
TGTGCCAGCAGTTATTCGAGGGTGCGCACTGAAGCTTTCTTT
>TRBV9|NA|TRBJ2-7|NA
CASSRGLGYSYEQYF
TGTGCCAGCAGCCGCGGGCTGGGCTATTCCTACGAGCAGTACTTC
>TRBV24-1|NA|TRBJ2-1|NA
CATSNNNRKGYDGSYNEQFF
TGTGCCACCAGCAATAATAACAGGAAGGGGTATGACGGCTCCTACAATGAGCAGTTCTTC
>TRBV27|TRBD1|TRBJ1-1|once
CASLGLQGRPLEAFF
TGTGCCAGCTTGGGCTTACAGGGGCGCCCCCTTGAAGCTTTCTTT